A single sample gave rise to the 32 T cell receptor beta chains below, sequenced in a study of post-analysis software for immune sequencing data. Unique molecular identifiers featured in each of the TCR beta cDNA libraries. One entry per CDR3 protein, called by TCRdb with MiXCR from the PCR reads. The sample lists roughly 400,000 distinct CDR3 sequences, less than 40% seen once, with less than 8% in the top ten. What these receptors recognize is not known. Study-level points and caveats: There were a handful of TRBV segments more frequent in patients than controls, and TRBV5-6, TRBV5-1 and TRBV20-1 were among them.

Sequencing was performed on blood. These receptors were obtained from a girl under 10 years old with multiple sclerosis.

This clonotype was detected ten times or more. The chain links TRBV7-2 to TRBJ2-1, with TRBD1 matching over 8 bases. This CDR3 spans 14 amino acids. Germline lookup yields CDR1 SGHTA and CDR2 FQGNSA. The J segment lost 8 bases and the V segment lost 2 bases, leaving 5 bases of the junction unmatched. CDR3 coding DNA: TGTGCCAGCAGCTTACCAGGGGGCGACTATGAGCAGTTCTTC. Its translation is CASSLPGGDYEQFF.

This clonotype was recorded a few times. V and J are TRBV3-1 and TRBJ2-1; TRBD2 aligns across 9 bases. The CDR3 spans 15 residues. Unmatched junction bases numbered 9, after V lost 3 bases and J lost 9 bases. Germline loops: CDR1 LGHDT, CDR2 YNNKEL (reference sequence). The CDR3 nucleotides read TGTGCCAGCAGCCAGGCCGGTAGCGGGAGCATTGAGCAGTTCTTC. Protein product: CASSQAGSGSIEQFF.

The rearrangement joins TRBV20-1 to TRBJ1-5; D is possibly TRBD1 (5 bases). V lost 0 bases to trimming and J lost 4 bases, with 16 bases between them. The CDR3 loop spans 16 amino acids. Germline V gene data show CDR1 as DFQATT and CDR2 as SNEGSKA (reference sequence). The CDR3 nucleotides are TGCAGTGCTAGAGATCCTTGGAGGGGCGCTAATCAGCCCCAGCATTTT. Protein product: CSARDPWRGANQPQHF.

In this sample, this clonotype turned up a few times. V usage is TRBV7-2 and J usage is TRBJ2-5, with D possibly being TRBD1 (5 bases). Matching the DNA end better, TRBJ2-7 makes the J call doubtful. The germline V gene has CDR1 SGHTA and CDR2 FQGNSA. CDR3 size: 13 residues. The DNA for the CDR3 is TGTGCCAGCAGCTCAGGGCCGTTATACGAGCAGTACTTC. It codes for CASSSGPLYEQYF.

This clonotype occurred once. The rearrangement uses TRBV7-3 and TRBJ2-1, with 7 nucleotides matching TRBD2. The J segment lost 9 bases and the V segment lost 4 bases, leaving 6 bases of the junction unmatched. The CDR3 length is 13 residues. CDR1 is SGHTA, CDR2 FQGTGA, per germline. The CDR3 here is CASSSMGGGEQFF. The CDR3 DNA reads as TGTGCCAGCAGCTCCATGGGCGGGGGTGAGCAGTTCTTC. The full variable domain, completed using reference TRBV7-3 and TRBJ2-1, is GAGVSQTPSNKVTEKGKYVELRCDPISGHTALYWYRQSLGQGPEFLIYFQGTGAADDSGLPNDRFFAVRPEGSVSTLKIQRTERGDSAVYLCASSSMGGGEQFFGPGTRLTVL.

This clonotype was seen only a few times. V usage is TRBV20-1 and J usage is TRBJ2-5, with D tentatively TRBD2 (6 bases). V was shortened by 6 bases and J by 5 bases, with 13 bases between the two germline ends. There are 12 residues in the CDR3. Germline CDR1 reads DFQATT; CDR2 reads SNEGSKA (reference sequence). The CDR3 nucleotides are TGCAGTGCGCAGCCGGGACTGGAGACCCAGTACTTC. Amino acids: CSAQPGLETQYF.

This clonotype was counted a few times. The chain employs TRBV7-6 and TRBJ2-1; D is tentatively TRBD1 or TRBD2 (6 bases each). Per germline, CDR1 SGHVS and CDR2 FNYEAQ. Trimming took off 5 bases at V and 4 bases at J, with 15 bases between the two ends. The CDR3 loop spans 15 amino acids. CDR3 DNA sequence: TGTGCCAGCAGCCCCCTTTCGGGGGCTTACAATGAGCAGTTCTTC. Translation: CASSPLSGAYNEQFF.

The V and J genes are TRBV29-1 and TRBJ2-5; D gene ambiguous. The last part of the DNA fits TRBJ2-7 better; the J call may be wrong. This CDR3 has 12 residues. The germline CDR1 and CDR2 sequences are SQVTM and ANQGSEA. The CDR3 DNA sequence: TGCAGCCCGACTGTGACGGTGGACGAGCAGTACTTC. Protein sequence: CSPTVTVDEQYF.

The chain employs TRBV4-1 and TRBJ1-2, with D possibly TRBD1 on 5 matching bases. V was shortened by 1 base and J by 4 bases, with 13 bases between the two germline ends. The CDR3 runs 15 residues. Germline CDR1 and CDR2: MGHRA and YSYEKL. CDR3 DNA: TGCGCCAGCAGCCAAGGGGGCAGGGCGGCCTATGGCTACACCTTC. Residues: CASSQGGRAAYGYTF.

The chain carries TRBV12-3 or TRBV12-4 and TRBJ2-7; D gene uncertain. Trimming pared 3 bases from V and 3 bases from J, leaving 9 bases between. The CDR3 consists of 13 residues. CDR3: CASSFGDVYEQYF. In DNA form, the CDR3 reads TGTGCCAGCAGTTTTGGTGACGTCTACGAGCAGTACTTC.

The chain links TRBV24-1 to TRBJ2-3; D tentatively fits TRBD1 or TRBD2 (5 bases each). Germline V gene sequence: CDR1 KGHDR, CDR2 SFDVKD. V lost 2 bases, J lost 0 bases, and 23 bases lay in between. The length of the CDR3 is 20 residues. In DNA, the CDR3 is TGTGCCACCAGTGATTGGGGAGTGGCAGGGTATTCTACTAGCACAGATACGCAGTATTTT. Protein: CATSDWGVAGYSTSTDTQYF.

This rearrangement joins TRBV6-4 to TRBJ1-2; weak D call: TRBD1 (6 bases). The germline V gene has CDR1 MRHNA and CDR2 SNTAGT. The CDR3 extends over 13 amino acids. The V gene lost 0 bases and the J gene lost 8 bases, with 10 bases spanning the gap. The CDR3 coding sequence is TGTGCCAGCAGTGACTCAGGGGGAACAGGCTACACCTTC. Translated: CASSDSGGTGYTF.

This clonotype showed up just once. This chain connects TRBV11-2 to TRBJ2-5, with D unclear. V lost 5 bases and J 1 base, leaving 14 bases between the germline ends. The CDR3 covers 15 residues. Germline CDR1 reads SGHAT; CDR2 reads FQNNGV. The CDR3, as DNA: TGTGCCAGCAGCCCGTTTGACAATACCCAAGAGACCCAGTACTTC. Translation: CASSPFDNTQETQYF.

This clonotype was seen only a few times. The V and J genes are TRBV2 and TRBJ2-3, with TRBD1 identical over 8 bases. The V and J ends lost 6 bases and 6 bases, in that order; junction bases with no gene match: 11. Germline V lookup: CDR1 SNHLY, CDR2 FYNNEI. The CDR3 has 15 residues. CDR3: CASRTGAGPRDTQYF. The CDR3 DNA reads TGTGCCAGCAGGACAGGGGCTGGGCCCCGGGATACGCAGTATTTT.

This clonotype was detected a few times. The V call is TRBV7-6, the J call TRBJ2-3; 11 bases match TRBD2. The trim removed 1 base at V and 4 bases at J, leaving 7 bases unmatched. The CDR3 runs to 17 residues. In germline, CDR1 is SGHVS, CDR2 FNYEAQ. The DNA for the CDR3 is TGTGCCAGCAGCTTAGTAGTCTCTAGCGGGAGGCCAGATACGCAGTATTTT. Translation gives CASSLVVSSGRPDTQYF.

V usage is TRBV28 and J usage is TRBJ1-5; 7 bases are a match to TRBD1. Losses at the gene ends were 5 bases for V and 7 bases for J; bases not matched to a gene: 11. This CDR3 has 15 amino acids. The germline V gene encodes CDR1 MDHEN and CDR2 SYDVKM. CDR3 in amino acids: CASSPTSGGYQPQHF. CDR3 sequence (DNA): TGTGCCAGCAGTCCAACATCAGGGGGTTACCAGCCCCAGCATTTT.

The chain couples TRBV19 to TRBJ2-5; weak D call: TRBD1 (6 bases). CDR3 length: 13 residues. Germline CDR1 reads LNHDA; CDR2 reads SQIVND (reference sequence). V gave up 6 bases and J gave up 3 bases, with 11 bases separating them. Written as DNA, the CDR3 is TGTGCCAGTAGAACACAGGGAGAAGAGACCCAGTACTTC. This gives the protein CASRTQGEETQYF.

This chain links TRBV6-5 with TRBJ1-2; TRBD1 might be the D (5 bases). The CDR3 contains 10 residues. V dropped 11 bases and J dropped 8 bases, with 12 bases sitting between them. The germline gives CDR1 MNHEY, CDR2 SVGAGI. As DNA, the CDR3 is TGTGCCGCGGGTTGGGGCGGCTACACCTTC. Translating gives CAAGWGGYTF.

This clonotype was counted between two and nine times. The rearrangement joins TRBV9 to TRBJ2-7; D may be TRBD2 (5 bases). CDR3 length: 14 amino acids. CDR1 is SGDLS and CDR2 is YYNGEE in the germline V gene. V lost 4 bases, J lost 7 bases, and 18 bases lay in between. Here the CDR3 reads CASSSGLAPKEQYF. Written as DNA, the CDR3 is TGTGCCAGCAGCTCCGGACTGGCGCCTAAGGAGCAGTACTTC.

The rearrangement uses TRBV29-1 and TRBJ2-1; tentatively, D is TRBD1 (6 bases). The CDR3 extends over 11 amino acids. V dropped 2 bases and J dropped 9 bases, with 8 bases sitting between them. Germline V gene lookup returns CDR1 SQVTM and CDR2 ANQGSEA. Here the CDR3 DNA reads TGCAGCGTTGAACAGGGGTCTGAGCAGTTCTTC. It specifies CSVEQGSEQFF.

This clonotype was seen a handful of times. The rearrangement links TRBV12-3 or TRBV12-4 to TRBJ2-5, with TRBD2 matching over 15 bases. The CDR3 is made up of 17 amino acids. V was pared by 4 bases and J by 2 bases, with 5 bases of the junction left unmatched. CDR3 in DNA: TGTGCCAGCAGTTCCCCCGGGACTAGCGGGGGGCAAGAGACCCAGTACTTC. The encoded protein is CASSSPGTSGGQETQYF.

The V and J genes are TRBV7-2 and TRBJ2-1; TRBD2 matches at 8 bases. CDR1 is SGHTA and CDR2 is FQGNSA in the germline V gene. The CDR3 totals 21 residues. J was trimmed by 3 bases and V by 4 bases; bases with no gene match: 23. The CDR3, as DNA: TGTGCCAGCAGCTCGAGCGCGGGCGGGACTAGTCGAGCCAAGTACTACAATGAGCAGTTCTTC. Translated: CASSSSAGGTSRAKYYNEQFF.

This chain uses TRBV25-1 with TRBJ1-2; D remains unclear. The CDR3 is 13 residues long. Germline values: CDR1 MGHDK, CDR2 SYGVNS. Trimming pared 2 bases from V and 8 bases from J, leaving 12 bases between. The CDR3 nucleotides read TGTGCCAGCAGTGAACCGGACGTAGAAGGCTACACCTTC. Its protein is CASSEPDVEGYTF.

This clonotype was found a few times. Here the CDR3 DNA reads TGTGCCAGCAGCATAGGACAGGGGCGGATAAGGCAGTACTTC. Protein: CASSIGQGRIRQYF. The V gene is TRBV6-5, the J gene TRBJ2-7; the match to TRBD1 covers 9 bases. The junction had 12 bases not matched to a gene; V was cut back by 6 bases and J by 9 bases. The CDR3 length is 14 residues. Germline-derived CDR1 and CDR2 are MNHEY and SVGAGI.

This clonotype has only a few counts. The chain uses TRBV3-1 and TRBJ1-2, with TRBD1 matching over 9 bases. V was pared by 0 bases and J by 2 bases, with 4 bases of the junction left unmatched. The germline gives CDR1 LGHDT, CDR2 YNNKEL (reference sequence). The CDR3 loop spans 16 amino acids. CDR3 sequence: CASSQDLTGGNYGYTF. CDR3 coding DNA: TGTGCCAGCAGCCAAGATCTTACAGGGGGCAACTATGGCTACACCTTC.

This clonotype was seen a handful of times. The chain recombines TRBV3-1 with TRBJ2-5; D is unresolved. This CDR3 is 13 amino acids long. CDR1 is LGHDT and CDR2 is YNNKEL in the germline V gene (reference sequence). Trimming pared 1 base from V and 4 bases from J, leaving 7 bases between. The CDR3: CASSQGPSETQYF. The CDR3 coding sequence is TGTGCCAGCAGCCAAGGCCCCTCAGAGACCCAGTACTTC.

The rearrangement links TRBV20-1 to TRBJ1-2; D remains ambiguous. V gave up 6 bases and J gave up 2 bases, with 13 bases separating them. CDR1 is DFQATT, CDR2 SNEGSKA, per germline (reference sequence). CDR3 length equals 13 residues. Here the CDR3 reads CSAPVQVNYGYTF. As DNA, the CDR3 is TGCAGTGCCCCCGTTCAGGTGAACTATGGCTACACCTTC.

This clonotype was counted between two and nine times. The rearrangement links TRBV28 to TRBJ2-7; maybe TRBD1 (6 bases). This CDR3 has 14 amino acids. The V end was cut by 8 bases, the J end by 0 bases, with 14 bases between. Per the germline V gene, CDR1 is MDHEN and CDR2 is SYDVKM. The CDR3 spells CASHPGTSSYEQYF. The CDR3 bases are TGTGCCAGCCACCCCGGGACATCCTCCTACGAGCAGTACTTC.

V and J are TRBV7-2 and TRBJ2-3, with no clear D. The V end was cut by 0 bases, the J end by 2 bases, with 9 bases between. The CDR3 sequence is 15 residues long. In germline, CDR1 is SGHTA, CDR2 FQGNSA. The CDR3 nucleotides read TGTGCCAGCAGCTTAGCCGGCTTAGACACAGATACGCAGTATTTT. Encoded protein: CASSLAGLDTDTQYF. Drawing the rest from reference TRBV7-2 and TRBJ2-3, the complete variable domain is GAGVSQSPSNKVTEKGKDVELRCDPISGHTALYWYRQSLGQGLEFLIYFQGNSAPDKSGLPSDRFSAERTGGSVSTLTIQRTQQEDSAVYLCASSLAGLDTDTQYFGPGTRLTVL.

CDR3 DNA sequence: TGTGCCAGCAGTTTGACTAGCCCACCCCTCCACTTT. It translates to CASSLTSPPLHF. The chain carries TRBV28 and TRBJ1-6; D unresolved. The CDR3 has 12 residues. Germline loops: CDR1 MDHEN, CDR2 SYDVKM. Trimming cost V 3 bases and J 11 bases, with 8 bases left between them. Filled out from reference TRBV28 and TRBJ1-6, the complete variable domain reads DVKVTQSSRYLVKRTGEKVFLECVQDMDHENMFWYRQDPGLGLRLIYFSYDVKMKEKGDIPEGYSVSREKKERFSLILESASTNQTSMYLCASSLTSPPLHFGNGTRLTVT.

This clonotype was recorded a few times. The chain is built from TRBV12-3 or TRBV12-4 and TRBJ2-5; 8 nucleotides match TRBD2. The ends lost 3 bases at V and 4 bases at J; junction bases unmatched: 4. CDR3 length: 14 residues. CDR3: CASSFREGGETQYF. The CDR3 DNA sequence: TGTGCCAGCAGTTTCCGGGAGGGGGGAGAGACCCAGTACTTC.

The chain has TRBV15 and TRBJ1-1; D unresolved. CDR1 LNHNV and CDR2 YYDKDF come from the germline V gene (reference sequence). The CDR3 is made up of 14 amino acids. V was trimmed by 0 bases and J by 5 bases, leaving 10 bases between them. This CDR3 is CATSRETMGTEAFF. The DNA for the CDR3 is TGTGCCACCAGCAGAGAGACAATGGGAACTGAAGCTTTCTTT.